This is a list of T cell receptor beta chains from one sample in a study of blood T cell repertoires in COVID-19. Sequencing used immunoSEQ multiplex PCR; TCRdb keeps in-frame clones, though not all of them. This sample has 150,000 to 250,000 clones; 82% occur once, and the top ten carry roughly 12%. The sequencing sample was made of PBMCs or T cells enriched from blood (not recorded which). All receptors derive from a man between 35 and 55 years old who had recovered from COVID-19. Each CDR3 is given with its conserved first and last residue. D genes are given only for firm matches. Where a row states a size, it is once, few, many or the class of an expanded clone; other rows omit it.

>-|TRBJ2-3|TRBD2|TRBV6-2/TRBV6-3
TGTGCCAGCAGCCAACTAGCGGGCACAGATACGCAGTATTTT
CASSQLAGTDTQYF
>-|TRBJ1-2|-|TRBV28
TGTGCCAGCAGTTCCCAACAGGTCTATGGCTACACCTTC
CASSSQQVYGYTF
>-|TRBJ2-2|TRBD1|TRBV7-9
TGTGCCAGCAGCTTAAGGACAGGGGGCGCCGGCGGGGAGCTGTTTTTT
CASSLRTGGAGGELFF
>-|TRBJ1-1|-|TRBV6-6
TGTGCCAGCAGATGGGCGAACACTGAAGCTTTCTTT
CASRWANTEAFF
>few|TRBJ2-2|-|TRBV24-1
TGTGCCACCAGTGATTTGGCCGCGGATACCGGGGAGCTGTTTTTT
CATSDLAADTGELFF
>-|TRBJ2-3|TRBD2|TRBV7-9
TGTGCCAGCAGCTCTCTAGCGGGTAGCACAGATACGCAGTATTTT
CASSSLAGSTDTQYF
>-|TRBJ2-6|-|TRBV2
TGTGCCAGCAGTGGCGGCAGGGCCGGGGCCAACGTCCTGACTTTC
CASSGGRAGANVLTF
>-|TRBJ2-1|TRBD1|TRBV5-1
TGCGCCAGCAGCAACCCGACAGGGGGCGGTGAGCAGTTCTTC
CASSNPTGGGEQFF
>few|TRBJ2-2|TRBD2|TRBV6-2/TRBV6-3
TGTGCCAGCAGTTACCCCCTCGGGAGGGGTGATTCCGGGGAGCTGTTTTTT
CASSYPLGRGDSGELFF
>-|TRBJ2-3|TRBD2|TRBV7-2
TGTGCCAGCAGAGGGGCTAGCGGGAGCACAGATACGCAGTATTTT
CASRGASGSTDTQYF
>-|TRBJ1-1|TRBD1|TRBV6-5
TGTGCCAGCAGCTTAACAGGGGCCAACACTGAAGCTTTCTTT
CASSLTGANTEAFF
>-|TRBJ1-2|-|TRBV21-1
TGTGCCAGCAGAACAGGGGGAAATGGCTACACCTTC
CASRTGGNGYTF
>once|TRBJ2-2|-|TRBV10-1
TGCGCCAGCAGTAGGGGCGGACCGGCCGGGGAGCTGTTTTTT
CASSRGGPAGELFF
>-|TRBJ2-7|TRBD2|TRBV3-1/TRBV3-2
TGTGCCAGCAGTTGGGAGGGAGGGTCCTACGAGCAGTACTTC
CASSWEGGSYEQYF
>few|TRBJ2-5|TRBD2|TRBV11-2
TGTGCCAGCAGCTTACCACTAGCGGGAGGGCGTGAGACCCAGTACTTC
CASSLPLAGGRETQYF
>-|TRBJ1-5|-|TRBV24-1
TGTGCCACCAGTGAAGCGGGGAGCAATCAGCCCCAGCATTTT
CATSEAGSNQPQHF
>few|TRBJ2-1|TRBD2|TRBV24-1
TGTGCCACCAGTGGGGGTAGCGGGATCGGCAATGAGCAGTTCTTC
CATSGGSGIGNEQFF
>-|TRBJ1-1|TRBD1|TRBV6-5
TGTGCCAGCAGTCCGCTGACAGGGTGGGCTGAAGCTTTCTTT
CASSPLTGWAEAFF
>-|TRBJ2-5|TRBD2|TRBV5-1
TGCGCCAGCAGCTTATCAAGCGGGGGAACCCAAGAGACCCAGTACTTC
CASSLSSGGTQETQYF
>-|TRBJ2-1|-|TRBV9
TGTGCCAGCAGCCCCTGGGGGACAAGAAACAATGAGCAGTTCTTC
CASSPWGTRNNEQFF
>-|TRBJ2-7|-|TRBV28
TGTGCCAGCAGCCGGGAACGCGAGCAGTACTTC
CASSREREQYF
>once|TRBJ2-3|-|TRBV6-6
TGTGCCAGCACTCAGGGTAGGGGCACAGATACGCAGTATTTT
CASTQGRGTDTQYF
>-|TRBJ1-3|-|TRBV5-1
TGCGCCAGCAGCTTGGGAGGGATCGAAAACACCATATATTTT
CASSLGGIENTIYF
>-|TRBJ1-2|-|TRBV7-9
TGTGCCAGCAGCTCGCAGGGGTATGGTCATGGCTACACCTTC
CASSSQGYGHGYTF
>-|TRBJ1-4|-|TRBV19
TGTGCCAGTAGTATTGGCGGGACCGCAGATAATGAAAAACTGTTTTTT
CASSIGGTADNEKLFF
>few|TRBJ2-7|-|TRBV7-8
TGTGCCAGCAGCCCCCAGCGGGTTGTGGGCTACGAGCAGTACTTC
CASSPQRVVGYEQYF
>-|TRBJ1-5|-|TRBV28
TGTGCCAGCAGTTTGAGGGTTGATAATCAGCCCCAGCATTTT
CASSLRVDNQPQHF
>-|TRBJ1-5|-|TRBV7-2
TGTGCCAGCAGTTCGGACAGAAATCAGCCCCAGCATTTT
CASSSDRNQPQHF
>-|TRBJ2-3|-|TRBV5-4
TGTGCCAGCAGGCCGGGGAGATACGGCACAGATACGCAGTATTTT
CASRPGRYGTDTQYF
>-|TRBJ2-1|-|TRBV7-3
TGTGCCAGCAGCTTAAGGGACTCTAATTACAATGAGCAGTTCTTC
CASSLRDSNYNEQFF
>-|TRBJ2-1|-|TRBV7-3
TGTGCCAGCAGCTTAAGGGCCGGTATAGAGCAGTTCTTC
CASSLRAGIEQFF
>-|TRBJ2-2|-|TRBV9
TGTGCCAGCAGCGTAGCAGTTAGCTTAGGGGAGCTGTTTTTT
CASSVAVSLGELFF
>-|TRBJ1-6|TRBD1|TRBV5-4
TGTGCCAGCAGCTTCGACAGGGGGAATTCACCCCTCCACTTT
CASSFDRGNSPLHF
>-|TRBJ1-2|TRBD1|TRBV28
TGTGCCAGCAGTTTAGGGTGGGACAGGGGAAGTGGCTACACCTTC
CASSLGWDRGSGYTF
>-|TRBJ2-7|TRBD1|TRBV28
TGTGCCAGCAGGTGGACAGGGACCCCGGCAGTCGAGCAGTACTTC
CASRWTGTPAVEQYF
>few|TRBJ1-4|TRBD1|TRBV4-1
TGCGCCAGCAGCCAGGACAGGGGACTAGATGAAAAACTGTTTTTT
CASSQDRGLDEKLFF
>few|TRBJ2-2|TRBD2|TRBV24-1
TGTGCCACTGAAGGGGAGGGCGGGGAGCTGTTTTTT
CATEGEGGELFF
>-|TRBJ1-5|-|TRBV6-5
TGTGCCAGCAGTTATGAGGATCAGCCCCAGCATTTT
CASSYEDQPQHF
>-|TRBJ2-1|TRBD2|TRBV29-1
TGCAGCGTTGGCCTTAGGGAGGGGAGCTCCTACAATGAGCAGTTCTTC
CSVGLREGSSYNEQFF
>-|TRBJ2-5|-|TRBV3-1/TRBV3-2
TGTGCCAGCAGCTTGGACCGACACGGAGGGAAGACCCAGTACTTC
CASSLDRHGGKTQYF
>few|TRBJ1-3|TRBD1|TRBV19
TGTGCCAGTAGTCCTGACAGGGAAGGACTTTCTGGAAACACCATATATTTT
CASSPDREGLSGNTIYF
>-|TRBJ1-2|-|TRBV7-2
TGTGCCAGCAGCTCAGGCACTAACTATGGCTACACCTTC
CASSSGTNYGYTF